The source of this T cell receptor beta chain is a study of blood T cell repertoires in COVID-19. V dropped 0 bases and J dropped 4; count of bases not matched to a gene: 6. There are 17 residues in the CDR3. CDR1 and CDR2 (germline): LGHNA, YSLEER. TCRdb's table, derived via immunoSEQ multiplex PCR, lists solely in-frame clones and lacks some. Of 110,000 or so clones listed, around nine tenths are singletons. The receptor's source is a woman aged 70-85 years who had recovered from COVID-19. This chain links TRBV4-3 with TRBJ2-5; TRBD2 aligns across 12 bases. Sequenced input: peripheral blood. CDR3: CASSQEMTSGRGETQYF. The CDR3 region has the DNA TGCGCCAGCAGCCAAGAAATGACTAGCGGGAGAGGAGAGACCCAGTACTTC.